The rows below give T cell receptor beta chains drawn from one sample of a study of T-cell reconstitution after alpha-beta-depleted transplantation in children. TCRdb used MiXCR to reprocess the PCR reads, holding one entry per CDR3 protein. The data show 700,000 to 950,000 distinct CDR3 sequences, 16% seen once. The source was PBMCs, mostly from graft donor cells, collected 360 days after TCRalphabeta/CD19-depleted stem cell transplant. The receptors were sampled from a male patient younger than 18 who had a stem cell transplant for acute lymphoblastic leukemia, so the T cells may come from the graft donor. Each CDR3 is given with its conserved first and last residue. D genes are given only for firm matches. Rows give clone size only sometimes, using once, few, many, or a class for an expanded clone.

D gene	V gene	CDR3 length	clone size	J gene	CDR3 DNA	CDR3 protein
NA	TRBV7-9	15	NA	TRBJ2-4	TGTGCCAGCAGCCCTAAGGGACTAGCCAAAAACATTCAGTACTTC	CASSPKGLAKNIQYF
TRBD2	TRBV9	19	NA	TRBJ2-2	TGTGCCAGCAGCGTGACGACTAGCGGGAGCGGGAAAGGGACCGGGGAGCTGTTTTTT	CASSVTTSGSGKGTGELFF
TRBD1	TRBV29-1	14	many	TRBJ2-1	TGCAGCGTTGGCAGGGGGCTCTCCTACAATGAGCAGTTCTTC	CSVGRGLSYNEQFF
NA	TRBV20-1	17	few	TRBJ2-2	TGCAGTGCCATCCTGGAGGGCTTAAGTTTTTCCCCCGGGGAGCTGTTTTTT	CSAILEGLSFSPGELFF
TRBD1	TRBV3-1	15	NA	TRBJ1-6	TGTGCCAGCAGGAGACAGGGTGAAGGGAATTCACCCCTCCACTTT	CASRRQGEGNSPLHF
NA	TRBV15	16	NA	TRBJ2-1	TGTGCCACCAGCAGAGATAGCACTAGCTCCTACAATGAGCAGTTCTTC	CATSRDSTSSYNEQFF
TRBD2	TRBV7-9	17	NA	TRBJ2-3	TGTGCCAGCAGCGAAGGACTAGCGGGAGGGAGCACAGATACGCAGTATTTT	CASSEGLAGGSTDTQYF
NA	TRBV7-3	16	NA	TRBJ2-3	TGTGCCAGCAGCTCAACAGGGTTGACTAGCACAGATACGCAGTATTTT	CASSSTGLTSTDTQYF
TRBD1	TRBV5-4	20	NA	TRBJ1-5	TGTGCCAGCAGCTTGGTTCCCCGAGACAGGGGAAGGGCGAGCAATCAGCCCCAGCATTTT	CASSLVPRDRGRASNQPQHF
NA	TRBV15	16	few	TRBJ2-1	TGTGCCACCAGCAGCCCCGATGTGGGGAACTACAATGAGCAGTTCTTC	CATSSPDVGNYNEQFF
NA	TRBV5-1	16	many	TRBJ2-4	TGCGCCAGCAGCTTGGCAGGGCCTCTAGCCAAAAACATTCAGTACTTC	CASSLAGPLAKNIQYF
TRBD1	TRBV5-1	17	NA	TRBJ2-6	TGCGCCAGCGTAGAAGGACAGGGGGGTCTAGGGGCCAACGTCCTGACTTTC	CASVEGQGGLGANVLTF
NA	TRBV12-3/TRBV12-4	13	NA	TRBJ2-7	TGTGCCAGCAGTTTAGACTGGGCCTACGAGCAGTACTTC	CASSLDWAYEQYF
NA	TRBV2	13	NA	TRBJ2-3	TGTGCCAGCGGCCCCGCTAGCGTCGATACGCAGTATTTT	CASGPASVDTQYF
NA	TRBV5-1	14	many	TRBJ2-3	TGCGCCAGCAGTGGACTACTATTCACAGATACGCAGTATTTT	CASSGLLFTDTQYF
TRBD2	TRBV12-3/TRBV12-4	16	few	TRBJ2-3	TGTGCCAGCAGTTTAGATCCCGGACTAGCTGCAGATACGCAGTATTTT	CASSLDPGLAADTQYF
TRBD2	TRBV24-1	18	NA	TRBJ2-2	TGTGCCACCAGTGAGCGTGGGACTAGTAAACCCAACACCGGGGAGCTGTTTTTT	CATSERGTSKPNTGELFF
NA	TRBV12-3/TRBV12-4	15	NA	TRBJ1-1	TGTGCCAGCAGAGCCAGGACGTTACGGAACACTGAAGCTTTCTTT	CASRARTLRNTEAFF
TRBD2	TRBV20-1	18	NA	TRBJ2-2	TGCAGTGCTAGAGATCCAGTAGCGGGATTCGAGAACACCGGGGAGCTGTTTTTT	CSARDPVAGFENTGELFF
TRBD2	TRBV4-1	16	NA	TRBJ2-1	TGCGCCAGCAGCCCGTTTGGCGGGAGGGCCTACAATGAGCAGTTCTTC	CASSPFGGRAYNEQFF
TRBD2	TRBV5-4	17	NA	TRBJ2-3	TGTGCCAGCAGCTTGGGTCTGACTAGCGGGGGCACAGATACGCAGTATTTT	CASSLGLTSGGTDTQYF
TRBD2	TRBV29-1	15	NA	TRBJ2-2	TGCAGCGTTGGCGGGAGGGCCGTGAACACCGGGGAGCTGTTTTTT	CSVGGRAVNTGELFF
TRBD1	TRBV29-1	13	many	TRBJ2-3	TGCAGCGTTCGGACAGGGAGCACAGATACGCAGTATTTT	CSVRTGSTDTQYF
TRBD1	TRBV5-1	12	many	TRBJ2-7	TGCGCCAGCAAAGGGGGCCGTTACGAGCAGTACTTC	CASKGGRYEQYF
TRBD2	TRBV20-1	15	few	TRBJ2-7	TGCAGTGCATCCCCGGGACTAGTTATCCTCGGCGAGCAGTACTTC	CSASPGLVILGEQYF
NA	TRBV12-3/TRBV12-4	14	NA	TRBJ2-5	TGTGCCAGCAGTACCGGGACTTGGGCAGAGACCCAGTACTTC	CASSTGTWAETQYF
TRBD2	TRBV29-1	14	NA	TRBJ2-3	TGCAGCGTTCCGGGACTAGCGGGCCAAGGGGCGCAGTATTTT	CSVPGLAGQGAQYF
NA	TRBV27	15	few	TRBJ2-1	TGTGCCAGCACCGGAGCGGGTAGACCCTACAATGAGCAGTTCTTC	CASTGAGRPYNEQFF
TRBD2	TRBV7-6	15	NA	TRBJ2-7	TGTGCCAGCAGCCCGGGGGAGGGTAGGGCCTACGAGCAGTACTTC	CASSPGEGRAYEQYF
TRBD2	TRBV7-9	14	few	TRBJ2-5	TGTGCCAGCAGCGGGACTAGCGGAGAAGAGACCCAGTACTTC	CASSGTSGEETQYF
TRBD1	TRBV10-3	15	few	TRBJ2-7	TGTGCCATCAGTGAGCGGACAGGGGGTAAAAACGAGCAGTACTTC	CAISERTGGKNEQYF
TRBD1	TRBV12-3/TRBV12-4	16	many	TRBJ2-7	TGTGCCAGCAGCGCCCAGGGGGGGACAGGGGTCTACGAGCAGTACTTC	CASSAQGGTGVYEQYF
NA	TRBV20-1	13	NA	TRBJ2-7	TGCAGTGCTAGAACGACTAGTATTTGGGAGCAGTACTTC	CSARTTSIWEQYF
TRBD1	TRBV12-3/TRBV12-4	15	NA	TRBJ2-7	TGTGCCAGCAGCCACAGGGGGGCAGGATCCTACGAGCAGTACTTC	CASSHRGAGSYEQYF
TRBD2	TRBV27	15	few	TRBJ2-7	TGTGCCAGCAGTTCCCTAGCGGGAGCTGGGTACGAGCAGTACTTC	CASSSLAGAGYEQYF
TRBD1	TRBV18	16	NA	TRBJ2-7	TGTGCCAGCTCACCAGGGACAGGGAGTGTACTCTACGAGCAGTACTTC	CASSPGTGSVLYEQYF
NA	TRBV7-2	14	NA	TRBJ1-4	TGTGCCAGCAGCCCCGGGACAAATAATGAAAAACTGTTTTTT	CASSPGTNNEKLFF
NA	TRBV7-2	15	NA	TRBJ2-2	TGTGCCAGCAGCTATCCAGAGGGGTCCACCGGGGAGCTGTTTTTT	CASSYPEGSTGELFF
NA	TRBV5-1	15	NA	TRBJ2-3	TGCGCCAGCAGCTTGCTACTGACTCGCACAGATACGCAGTATTTT	CASSLLLTRTDTQYF
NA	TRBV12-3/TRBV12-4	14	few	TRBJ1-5	TGTGCCAGCAGGAGGGGTCCCAACAATCAGCCCCAGCATTTT	CASRRGPNNQPQHF
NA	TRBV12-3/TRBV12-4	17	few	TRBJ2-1	TGTGCCAGCAGTTTAGGTTCCAGGGGTGGGCCCTACAATGAGCAGTTCTTC	CASSLGSRGGPYNEQFF
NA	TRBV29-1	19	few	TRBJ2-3	TGCAGCATCCGGGGCCTACGGATGATGGGGTCCGTAAAAACAGATACGCAGTATTTT	CSIRGLRMMGSVKTDTQYF
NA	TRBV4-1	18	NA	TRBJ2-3	TGCGCCAGCAGCCAAGAGGGCAATTTAGGGGGACACACAGATACGCAGTATTTT	CASSQEGNLGGHTDTQYF
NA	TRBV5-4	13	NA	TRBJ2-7	TGTGCCAGCAGCTTGGGATATTCAAACGAGCAGTACTTC	CASSLGYSNEQYF